These 10 T cell receptor beta chains were sequenced from one sample in a study of T cell responses to AZD1222 COVID-19 vaccine. Data came from immunoSEQ multiplex PCR; TCRdb stores just in-frame clones and leaves some out. The data show under 250,000 clones, under 95% seen once. The specimen was peripheral blood, collected on day 0 of MenACWY control vaccination. Receptor source: an adult in good health.

This rearrangement joins TRBV27 to TRBJ1-3; D is perhaps TRBD1 (5 bases). Per germline, CDR1 MNHEY and CDR2 SMNVEV (reference sequence). V shed 5 bases and J shed 0 bases, with 17 bases lying between them. CDR3 size: 17 residues. CDR3 nucleotides: TGTGCCAGCAGTGGTCTCCAGGGCAAGAGCTCTGGAAACACCATATATTTT. Its translation: CASSGLQGKSSGNTIYF.

The rearrangement uses TRBV20-1 and TRBJ1-3; D unresolved. Germline V gene data show CDR1 as DFQATT and CDR2 as SNEGSKA (reference sequence). The CDR3 is 13 amino acids. The V and J ends lost 3 bases and 5 bases respectively, with 11 bases between them. CDR3 protein: CSASPGSRNTIYF. CDR3 bases: TGCAGTGCTAGTCCGGGGTCTAGAAACACCATATATTTT.

Written as DNA, the CDR3 is TGTGCCAGCAGTGTCGACAGCGGGGGAGGCGGGGAGCTGTTTTTT. Amino acids: CASSVDSGGGGELFF. This sequence joins TRBV2 and TRBJ2-2, with 8 positions matching TRBD2. Germline values: CDR1 SNHLY, CDR2 FYNNEI. V lost 4 bases, J lost 7 bases, and 8 bases stayed unmatched. This CDR3 has 15 residues.

V gene TRBV28 combines with J gene TRBJ2-3; D perhaps matches TRBD2 (6 bases). CDR3 length: 12 residues. Per germline, CDR1 MDHEN and CDR2 SYDVKM. V gave up 4 bases and J gave up 6 bases, with 8 bases separating them. The CDR3 DNA sequence: TGTGCCAGCAGTTGGGGGGTGGATACGCAGTATTTT. This codes for CASSWGVDTQYF.

This chain uses TRBV19 with TRBJ1-1, with 7 positions matching TRBD1. CDR3 length equals 13 residues. The V gene's germline CDR1 is LNHDA and CDR2 SQIVND (reference sequence). Germline trimming cut 4 bases from V and 5 bases from J; bases unmatched to any gene: 4. The CDR3 region has the DNA TGTGCCAGTAGTACGGGGACAGCAACTGAAGCTTTCTTT. As protein: CASSTGTATEAFF.

The chain recombines TRBV6-2 or TRBV6-3 with TRBJ1-1; D is possibly TRBD1 (5 bases). The V end was cut by 5 bases, the J end by 4 bases, with 11 bases between. CDR3 length: 13 residues. Germline-derived CDR1 and CDR2 are MNHEY and SVGEGT. Written as DNA, the CDR3 is TGTGCCAGCAGTCCAGGCGGGGGCACTGAAGCTTTCTTT. Encoded protein: CASSPGGGTEAFF.

The chain couples TRBV20-1 to TRBJ1-1, with TRBD1 identical over 7 bases. The CDR3 spans 13 residues. In germline, CDR1 is DFQATT, CDR2 SNEGSKA (reference sequence). The V and J ends lost 3 bases and 4 bases, in that order; junction bases with no gene match: 5. The CDR3 nucleotides read TGCAGTGCTAGTCATCCAGGGGGCACTGAAGCTTTCTTT. Translated: CSASHPGGTEAFF.

The chain recombines TRBV7-9 with TRBJ1-1; 8 positions match TRBD1. The junction had 5 bases not matched to a gene; V was cut back by 5 bases and J by 0 bases. The CDR3 has 15 amino acids. The V gene's germline CDR1 is SEHNR and CDR2 FQNEAQ (reference sequence). The CDR3 coding sequence is TGTGCCAGCAGCATTAGGACAGGGTTGAACACTGAAGCTTTCTTT. Translating gives CASSIRTGLNTEAFF.

J is TRBJ1-1 and V is TRBV19; TRBD1 might be the D (5 bases). The CDR3 runs to 13 residues. The V end lost 5 bases, the J end lost 1 base, and 8 bases lay between the germline ends. Germline-derived CDR1 and CDR2 are LNHDA and SQIVND (reference sequence). The CDR3, as DNA: TGTGCCAGTAGTCGAGGACAGAACACTGAAGCTTTCTTT. Translated, it gives CASSRGQNTEAFF.

In nucleotides, the CDR3 is TGTGCCAGCAGACCTACCACAGGGCCCAAAGCTAACACCGGGGAGCTGTTTTTT. Its translation: CASRPTTGPKANTGELFF. J is TRBJ2-2 and V is TRBV7-9, with D tentatively TRBD1 (6 bases). Germline loops: CDR1 SEHNR, CDR2 FQNEAQ (reference sequence). V shed 6 bases and J shed 2 bases, with 22 bases lying between them. The CDR3 is 18 amino acids.